This T cell receptor (beta chain) came from a study of T cell repertoires in cytomegalovirus infection. At the level of the study: In public TCR beta signatures, there were indications of both CMV infection and matching HLA type.

Study findings and constraints: CMV-specific TCR beta clonotypes restricted by HLA-C dominated the ex vivo response. Using cumulative public TCR beta family frequency, the authors identified those who carried CMV together with the relevant HLA.

This clonotype was counted a few times. Its target is not known. V was pared by 4 bases and J by 1 base, with 6 bases of the junction left unmatched. CDR1 is MDHEN and CDR2 is SYDVKM in the germline V gene. The CDR3 has 15 residues. TCRdb itself ran the reads through MiXCR, one entry per CDR3 protein. This table holds 100,000 to 150,000 distinct CDR3 sequences, 32% found once. The sample here was CD8+ T cells from cultured PBMCs, taken from culture after CMV antigen stimulation. The chain couples TRBV28 to TRBJ2-5; 7 nucleotides match TRBD2. This sequence was found in a human donor in good health (CMV status not recorded). Some clones in this sample may be carry-over from other donors' samples. CDR3 residues: CASSSPTSPQETQYF. The CDR3 nucleotides are TGTGCCAGCAGTTCTCCGACTAGCCCCCAAGAGACCCAGTACTTC.